Listed here is a single T cell receptor (beta chain). The data originate from a study of blood T cell repertoires in COVID-19. Whole-study context: Some COVID-19 samples were acute and others convalescent; all came from the United States, Italy and Spain. Sources were T cells, B-cell-depleted T cells, or PBMCs; the material itself was cDNA or gDNA.

The CDR3 has 14 amino acids. With V trimmed by 4 bases and J by 10 bases, 11 bases remained unmatched. In germline, CDR1 is SGDLS, CDR2 YYNGEE. In the original analysis: Amplification of reference gene primers was used by the study to estimate nucleated cell counts. Using immunoSEQ multiplex PCR, the repertoire was profiled, and TCRdb retains in-frame clones only, with some absent. V and J calls and clone size are copied from that table; D and trimming were computed from the DNA. Of 55,000 to 75,000 clones in the sample, roughly 89% were seen once. Source material: peripheral blood. This clonotype was obtained from a man between 60 and 75 years old with acute or convalescent COVID-19. The rearrangement uses TRBV9 and TRBJ1-1; 9 bases match TRBD1. The CDR3 sequence: CASSSQTGGRGAFF. The CDR3 DNA reads as TGTGCCAGCAGCTCCCAAACAGGGGGCAGGGGAGCTTTCTTT.